Here is one TCR beta chain with its context. Trimming left V 0 bases short and J 7 bases short, with 16 bases between. The CDR3 totals 15 residues. CDR1 and CDR2 from the germline V gene are SGHRS and YFSETQ. The data derive from a study of cytomegalovirus exposure and HLA in healthy donors. The PCR ran on 60 Vbeta and 13 Jbeta primers. Some clones are missing from TCRdb's copy, which holds only in-frame ones; the method was immunoSEQ multiplex PCR. The table lists 140,000 to 150,000 clones, around 78% of them singletons, with less than 3.5% in the top ten. This chain joins TRBV5-1 and TRBJ1-1; perhaps TRBD1 as D (6 bases). This clonotype originated in a man aged 40-55 years in good health and CMV-seropositive. Sequencing was performed on PBMCs. In nucleotides, the CDR3 is TGCGCCAGCAGCTTGGAAGGGGCTAGAGGGGGTGAAGCTTTCTTT. This codes for CASSLEGARGGEAFF. Drawing the rest from reference TRBV5-1 and TRBJ1-1, the complete variable domain is KAGVTQTPRYLIKTRGQQVTLSCSPISGHRSVSWYQQTPGQGLQFLFEYFSETQRNKGNFPGRFSGRQFSNSRSEMNVSTLELGDSALYLCASSLEGARGGEAFFGQGTRLTVV.